What follows are 29 T cell receptor beta chains derived from one specimen sequenced in a study of blood T cells in healthy people across ages. Alongside a J-beta primer mix, a sample-barcoded 5' primer served in a second PCR lasting about 7 to 12 cycles. TCRdb reanalysed the 5' RACE reads using MiXCR and keeps one entry per CDR3 protein. Of under 950,000 distinct CDR3 sequences listed, approximately 21% are singletons. The sample taken for sequencing was blood. The receptors come from a man in his sixties or seventies in good health.

The CDR3: CASSRGAEIYNSPLHF. For the CDR3, the DNA is TGCGCCAGCAGCCGAGGTGCTGAAATCTATAATTCACCCCTCCACTTT. V and J are TRBV4-1 and TRBJ1-6; D ambiguous. The V gene lost 4 bases and the J gene lost 3 bases, with 13 bases spanning the gap. CDR1 is MGHRA, CDR2 YSYEKL, per germline. The CDR3 spans 16 residues.

This clonotype was counted ten times or more. This chain joins TRBV29-1 and TRBJ2-5; D not resolved. Matching the DNA end better, TRBJ2-1 makes the J call doubtful. This CDR3 spans 11 amino acids. Germline V gene sequence: CDR1 SQVTM, CDR2 ANQGSEA. The CDR3 DNA is TGCAGCGTTGAAGAGGGTGGGGAGCAGTTCTTC. Amino acid sequence: CSVEEGGEQFF.

The genes are TRBV6-1 and TRBJ2-7, with D unclear. CDR3 length equals 15 residues. CDR1 is MNHNS and CDR2 is SASEGT in the germline V gene. V dropped 1 base and J dropped 3 bases, with 13 bases sitting between them. The chain's CDR3 is CASSEGILRRYEQYV. In nucleotides, the CDR3 is TGTGCCAGCAGTGAAGGTATTCTCCGCCGCTACGAGCAGTACGTC.

There are a few counts of this clonotype. The genes are TRBV6-1 and TRBJ1-5, with 7 nucleotides matching TRBD1. Unmatched junction bases numbered 8, after V lost 6 bases and J lost 6 bases. CDR3 length: 14 amino acids. Germline assignment: CDR1 MNHNS and CDR2 SASEGT. CDR3 bases: TGTGCCAGCAGGGGACAGCAGGCGACTCAGCCCCAGCATTTT. Its translation is CASRGQQATQPQHF.

The chain carries TRBV29-1 and TRBJ1-2; 8 nucleotides align to TRBD1. Germline loops: CDR1 SQVTM, CDR2 ANQGSEA. V was clipped by 0 bases and J by 6 bases; unmatched bases: 9. The CDR3 has 15 residues. CDR3 sequence reads: CSVEERVRGQDGYTF. CDR3 nucleotide sequence: TGCAGCGTTGAAGAACGGGTGCGGGGACAGGATGGCTACACCTTC.

The sample holds a few counts of this clonotype. The chain joins TRBV12-3 or TRBV12-4 to TRBJ1-1, with no clear D. The CDR3 is made up of 13 amino acids. Trimming cost V 6 bases and J 2 bases, with 10 bases left between them. CDR3 sequence: CASSQRVNTEAFF. In DNA, the CDR3 is TGTGCCAGCAGCCAAAGGGTAAACACTGAAGCTTTCTTT.

This clonotype came up once. The rearrangement joins TRBV12-3 or TRBV12-4 to TRBJ2-2; the match to TRBD1 covers 8 bases. The CDR3 spans 16 residues. J gave up 0 bases and V 3 bases, and 3 bases lay outside the gene matches. The CDR3 sequence: CASSFQGAPNTGELFF. In DNA, the CDR3 is TGTGCCAGCAGTTTCCAGGGGGCCCCGAACACCGGGGAGCTGTTTTTT.

This chain links TRBV7-7 with TRBJ2-5; D ambiguous. Germline V lookup: CDR1 SSHAT, CDR2 FNYEAQ (reference sequence). The CDR3 totals 15 residues. The V end lost 3 bases, the J end lost 1 base, and 12 bases lay between the germline ends. CDR3 nucleotides: TGTGCCAGCAGCTTTGAAATGGACGCCCAAGAGACCCAGTACTTC. This sequence encodes CASSFEMDAQETQYF.

This chain links TRBV27 with TRBJ1-1; 7 bases align to TRBD1. Per the germline V gene, CDR1 is MNHEY and CDR2 is SMNVEV (reference sequence). The CDR3 covers 13 residues. The junction had 5 bases not matched to a gene; V was cut back by 10 bases and J by 0 bases. CDR3 sequence reads: CATATGLNTEAFF. CDR3 bases: TGTGCCACCGCGACAGGGTTGAACACTGAAGCTTTCTTT.

This clonotype occurred a few times. J is TRBJ2-1 and V is TRBV20-1; weak D call: TRBD2 (5 bases). Trimming stripped 0 bases from V and 7 bases from J, with 13 bases between. The CDR3 extends over 14 amino acids. CDR1 DFQATT and CDR2 SNEGSKA come from the germline V gene (reference sequence). The CDR3 region is CSARDSVRDNEQFF. The CDR3 region has the DNA TGCAGTGCTAGAGATTCGGTCCGGGATAATGAGCAGTTCTTC.

CDR3 bases: TGTGCCAGCAGTGGGGACAGGGTTAATTGGAAACTGTTTTTT. Protein: CASSGDRVNWKLFF. The chain links TRBV12-3 or TRBV12-4 to TRBJ1-4; 9 nucleotides match TRBD1. The J segment lost 11 bases and the V segment lost 5 bases, leaving 9 bases of the junction unmatched. This CDR3 is built from 14 residues.

The chain combines TRBV29-1 with TRBJ2-7; D might be TRBD1 (7 bases). Germline V CDR1 and CDR2: SQVTM, ANQGSEA. There are 13 residues in the CDR3. For the CDR3, the DNA is TGCGGCGCTCGCGGAGGGGGCTACTACGAGCAGTACTTC. It specifies CGARGGGYYEQYF.

This clonotype was counted once. The V gene is TRBV6-6, the J gene TRBJ1-4; D is unclear. V lost 3 bases and J 3 bases, leaving 8 bases between the germline ends. CDR1 is MNHNY, CDR2 SVGAGI, per germline (reference sequence). The CDR3 spans 14 residues. CDR3 bases: TGTGCCAGCAGTTATTACCAGGCTAATGAAAAACTGTTTTTT. It yields the protein CASSYYQANEKLFF.

This clonotype was seen only a few times. The gene calls are TRBV7-2 and TRBJ1-2; D may be TRBD1 (6 bases). Germline CDR1 and CDR2: SGHTA and FQGNSA. The CDR3 sequence is 13 residues long. Trimming left V 5 bases short and J 4 bases short, with 11 bases between. CDR3 sequence (DNA): TGTGCCAGCAGCGGTGACAGGTCCTATGGCTACACCTTC. Its translation is CASSGDRSYGYTF.

This clonotype was detected only a few times. The rearrangement joins TRBV7-2 to TRBJ2-1; TRBD2 matches 9 bases. Trimming removed 3 bases from V and 0 bases from J; junction bases left unmatched: 6. Germline loops: CDR1 SGHTA, CDR2 FQGNSA. The CDR3 is made up of 17 amino acids. The CDR3 loop reads CASSFQTSGDSYNEQFF. The CDR3 coding sequence is TGTGCCAGCAGCTTCCAGACTAGCGGAGACTCCTACAATGAGCAGTTCTTC.

The chain has TRBV6-5 and TRBJ1-1; 8 bases map to TRBD1. The length of the CDR3 is 16 residues. Trimming cost V 4 bases and J 4 bases; bases outside gene matches: 11. The germline V gene encodes CDR1 MNHEY and CDR2 SVGAGI. The CDR3 sequence: CASSFGQGAHSTEAFF. The CDR3 DNA follows: TGTGCCAGCAGTTTCGGGCAGGGGGCCCACTCCACTGAAGCTTTCTTT.

This clonotype was observed many times. The rearrangement links TRBV5-5 to TRBJ1-1; D call uncertain. Deletions cut 3 bases from V and 2 bases from J, with 14 bases between. Germline CDR1 reads SGHKS; CDR2 reads YYEKEE (reference sequence). The CDR3 consists of 15 residues. CDR3 amino acids: CASSWWMVLNTEAFF. The CDR3 coding sequence is TGTGCCAGCAGCTGGTGGATGGTCCTTAACACTGAAGCTTTCTTT.

The table lists this clonotype with a few counts. The rearrangement links TRBV20-1 to TRBJ1-4; the match to TRBD1 covers 11 bases. Germline assignment: CDR1 DFQATT and CDR2 SNEGSKA (reference sequence). With V trimmed by 5 bases and J by 8 bases, 10 bases remained unmatched. The CDR3 length is 15 residues. The CDR3: CSAGGQGAHGEKLFF. The CDR3 DNA sequence: TGCAGTGCTGGTGGACAGGGGGCGCATGGCGAAAAACTGTTTTTT.

About this clonotype itself: The junction departs from germline at one end; a sequencing error may be responsible. The chain employs TRBV12-3 or TRBV12-4 and TRBJ1-2; 7 bases line up with TRBD1. This CDR3 has 13 residues. The CDR3 loop is CASSSRTGKGYPF. DNA of the CDR3: TGTGCCAGCAGTTCCCGGACAGGAAAGGGCTACCCCTTC.

This clonotype appeared a few times. The chain combines TRBV7-9 with TRBJ2-1; TRBD1 or TRBD2 may be the D gene (6 bases each). Germline CDR1 reads SEHNR; CDR2 reads FQNEAQ (reference sequence). This CDR3 region has 14 residues. V gave up 5 bases and J gave up 6 bases, with 14 bases separating them. The CDR3 region has the DNA TGTGCCAGCAGCCGGGCGGGACACGGCAATGAGCAGTTCTTC. Its translation: CASSRAGHGNEQFF.

As to this clonotype: One end of the junction does not line up with germline, which may come from a read error. The chain combines TRBV2 with TRBJ2-3; 14 nucleotides agree with TRBD2. Germline V lookup: CDR1 SNHLY, CDR2 FYNNEI. The CDR3 extends over 18 amino acids. The CDR3 DNA sequence: TGTGCCAGCACCGACCTTGGACTAGCGGGGGGAGGGACAGATACGCAGTATTTC. Translation gives CASTDLGLAGGGTDTQYF.

The chain joins TRBV9 to TRBJ1-4, with D possibly matching TRBD1 (5 bases). CDR1 is SGDLS, CDR2 YYNGEE, per germline. The ends were cut back, 4 bases at V and 8 bases at J, with 18 bases in the middle. The length of the CDR3 is 15 residues. The CDR3: CASSPQSGVGEKLFF. The DNA of the CDR3 is TGTGCCAGCAGCCCCCAGTCGGGGGTGGGGGAAAAACTGTTTTTT.

The genes are TRBV7-3 and TRBJ1-1; D is possibly TRBD1 (5 bases). The CDR3 loop spans 16 amino acids. V lost 5 bases to trimming and J lost 4 bases, with 20 bases between them. Germline CDR1 is SGHTA and CDR2 is FQGTGA. CDR3 sequence reads: CASSPEPGTSFTEAFF. The CDR3 nucleotides read TGTGCCAGCAGCCCCGAACCCGGGACGAGCTTCACTGAAGCTTTCTTT. The full variable domain, rest sourced from reference TRBV7-3 and TRBJ1-1, is GAGVSQTPSNKVTEKGKYVELRCDPISGHTALYWYRQSLGQGPEFLIYFQGTGAADDSGLPNDRFFAVRPEGSVSTLKIQRTERGDSAVYLCASSPEPGTSFTEAFFGQGTRLTVV.

This chain uses TRBV6-1 with TRBJ2-5; D is uncertain. Germline V lookup: CDR1 MNHNS, CDR2 SASEGT. CDR3 size: 11 residues. V lost 3 bases, J lost 7 bases, and 6 bases lay in between. The CDR3 coding sequence is TGTGCCAGCAGTGAGTCCCCGACCCAGTACTTC. Encoded protein: CASSESPTQYF.

This clonotype was observed many times. The chain is built from TRBV20-1 and TRBJ2-4; perhaps D is TRBD1 or TRBD2 (5 bases each). This CDR3 contains 14 residues. V was cut by 7 bases and J by 0 bases, with 13 bases left in between. Germline CDR1 reads DFQATT; CDR2 reads SNEGSKA (reference sequence). CDR3 sequence: CSVPGRLAKNIQYF. CDR3 nucleotides: TGCAGTGTCCCGGGACGTCTAGCCAAAAACATTCAGTACTTC.

The chain links TRBV6-6 to TRBJ1-1, with D maybe TRBD1 (5 bases). The V gene lost 7 bases and the J gene lost 5 bases, with 17 bases spanning the gap. This CDR3 has 14 residues. CDR1 and CDR2 from the germline V gene are MNHNY and SVGAGI (reference sequence). CDR3 in amino acids: CASILGAGWTEAFF. The CDR3 nucleotides read TGTGCCAGCATCCTCGGGGCAGGGTGGACTGAAGCTTTCTTT.

The V gene is TRBV20-1, the J gene TRBJ2-3; D possibly corresponds to TRBD2 (7 bases). CDR1 and CDR2 from the germline V gene are DFQATT and SNEGSKA (reference sequence). CDR3 length: 16 residues. The V end was cut by 0 bases, the J end by 1 base, with 14 bases between. This CDR3 reads CSARDLWGGRTDTQYF. CDR3 in DNA: TGCAGTGCTAGAGATCTTTGGGGGGGGCGCACAGATACGCAGTATTTT.

The chain links TRBV6-2 or TRBV6-3 to TRBJ2-5; D gene unclear. The better agreement between TRBJ2-1 and the DNA end casts doubt on the J call. The CDR3 runs 12 residues. CDR1 and CDR2 from the germline V gene are MNHEY and SVGEGT. The CDR3 spells CASSYSTGEQFF. Here the CDR3 DNA reads TGTGCCAGCAGTTACTCGACCGGTGAGCAGTTCTTC.

The chain is built from TRBV18 and TRBJ2-1, with a weak D call TRBD1 (5 bases). Trimming took off 8 bases at V and 7 bases at J, with 12 bases between the two ends. The CDR3 covers 12 residues. Per the germline V gene, CDR1 is KGHSH and CDR2 is LQKENI. The CDR3 protein is CASVEGVNEQFF. In DNA, the CDR3 is TGTGCCAGCGTAGAAGGGGTAAATGAGCAGTTCTTC. The full variable domain, in which reference TRBV18 and TRBJ2-1 provide the parts outside the CDR3, is NAGVMQNPRHLVRRRGQEARLRCSPMKGHSHVYWYRQLPEEGLKFMVYLQKENIIDESGMPKERFSAEFPKEGPSILRIQQVVRGDSAAYFCASVEGVNEQFFGPGTRLTVL.